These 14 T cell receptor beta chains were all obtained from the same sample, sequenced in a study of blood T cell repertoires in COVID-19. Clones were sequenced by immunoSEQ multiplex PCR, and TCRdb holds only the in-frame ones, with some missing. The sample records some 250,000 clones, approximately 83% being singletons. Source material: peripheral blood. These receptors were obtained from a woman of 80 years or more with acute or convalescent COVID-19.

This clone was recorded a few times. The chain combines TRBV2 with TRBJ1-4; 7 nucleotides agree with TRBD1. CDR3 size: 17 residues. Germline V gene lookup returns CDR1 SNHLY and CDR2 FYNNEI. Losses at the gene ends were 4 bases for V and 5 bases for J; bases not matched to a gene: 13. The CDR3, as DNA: TGTGCCAGCAGTGTCCAGGGGGTTGCGTTCATGAATGAAAAACTGTTTTTT. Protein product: CASSVQGVAFMNEKLFF. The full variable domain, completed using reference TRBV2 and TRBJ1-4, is EPEVTQTPSHQVTQMGQEVILRCVPISNHLYFYWYRQILGQKVEFLVSFYNNEISEKSEIFDDQFSVERPDGSNFTLKIRSTKLEDSAMYFCASSVQGVAFMNEKLFFGSGTQLSVL.

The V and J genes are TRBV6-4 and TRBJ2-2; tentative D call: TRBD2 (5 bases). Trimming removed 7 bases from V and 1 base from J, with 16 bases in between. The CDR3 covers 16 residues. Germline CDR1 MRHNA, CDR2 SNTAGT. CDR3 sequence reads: CASKNGLPGNTGELFF. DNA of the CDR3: TGTGCCAGCAAAAACGGACTCCCCGGGAACACCGGGGAGCTGTTTTTT.

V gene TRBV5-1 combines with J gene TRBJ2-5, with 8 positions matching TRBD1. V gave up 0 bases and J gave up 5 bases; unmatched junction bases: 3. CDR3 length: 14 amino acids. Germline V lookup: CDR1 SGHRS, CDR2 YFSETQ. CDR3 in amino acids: CASSLAGGRETQYF. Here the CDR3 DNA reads TGCGCCAGCAGCTTGGCAGGGGGCCGGGAGACCCAGTACTTC. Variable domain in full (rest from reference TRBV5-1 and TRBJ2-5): KAGVTQTPRYLIKTRGQQVTLSCSPISGHRSVSWYQQTPGQGLQFLFEYFSETQRNKGNFPGRFSGRQFSNSRSEMNVSTLELGDSALYLCASSLAGGRETQYFGPGTRLLVL.

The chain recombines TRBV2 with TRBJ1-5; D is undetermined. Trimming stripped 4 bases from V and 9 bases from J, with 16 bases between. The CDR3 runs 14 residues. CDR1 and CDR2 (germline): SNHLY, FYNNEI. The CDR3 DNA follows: TGTGCCAGCAGTGGAAGCCGGGAGGCCTGGCCCCAGCATTTT. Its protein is CASSGSREAWPQHF.

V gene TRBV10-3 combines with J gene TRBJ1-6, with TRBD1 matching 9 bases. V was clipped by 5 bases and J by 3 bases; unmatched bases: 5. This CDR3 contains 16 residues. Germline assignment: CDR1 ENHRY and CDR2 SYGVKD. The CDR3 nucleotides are TGTGCCATCAGTCCCGGGACAGGGTTCTATAATTCACCCCTCCACTTT. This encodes CAISPGTGFYNSPLHF.

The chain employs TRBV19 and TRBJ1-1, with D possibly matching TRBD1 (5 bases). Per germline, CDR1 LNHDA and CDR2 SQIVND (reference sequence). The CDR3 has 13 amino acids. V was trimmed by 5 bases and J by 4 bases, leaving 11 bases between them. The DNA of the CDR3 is TGTGCCAGTAGTTCGGGAGGGGCCACTGAAGCTTTCTTT. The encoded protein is CASSSGGATEAFF.

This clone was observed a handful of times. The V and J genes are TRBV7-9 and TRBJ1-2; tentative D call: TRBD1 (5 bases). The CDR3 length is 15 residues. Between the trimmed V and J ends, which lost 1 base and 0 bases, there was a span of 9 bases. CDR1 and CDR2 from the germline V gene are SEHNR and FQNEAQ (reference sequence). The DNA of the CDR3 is TGTGCCAGCAGCTTAGTTGGGGGGACTAACTATGGCTACACCTTC. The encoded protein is CASSLVGGTNYGYTF. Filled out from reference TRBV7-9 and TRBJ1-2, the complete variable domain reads DTGVSQNPRHKITKRGQNVTFRCDPISEHNRLYWYRQTLGQGPEFLTYFQNEAQLEKSRLLSDRFSAERPKGSFSTLEIQRTEQGDSAMYLCASSLVGGTNYGYTFGSGTRLTVV.

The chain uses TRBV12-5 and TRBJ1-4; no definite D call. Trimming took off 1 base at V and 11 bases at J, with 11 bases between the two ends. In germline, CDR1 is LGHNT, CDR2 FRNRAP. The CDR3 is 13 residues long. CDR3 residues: CASGLAGGLKLFF. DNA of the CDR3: TGTGCTAGTGGTTTGGCTGGAGGTCTGAAACTGTTTTTT.

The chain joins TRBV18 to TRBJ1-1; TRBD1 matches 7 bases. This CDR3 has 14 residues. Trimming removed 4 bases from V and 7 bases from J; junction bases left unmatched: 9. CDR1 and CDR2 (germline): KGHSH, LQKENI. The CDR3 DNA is TGTGCCAGCTCACGGGACAGTATGTCCTTTGAAGCTTTCTTT. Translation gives CASSRDSMSFEAFF.

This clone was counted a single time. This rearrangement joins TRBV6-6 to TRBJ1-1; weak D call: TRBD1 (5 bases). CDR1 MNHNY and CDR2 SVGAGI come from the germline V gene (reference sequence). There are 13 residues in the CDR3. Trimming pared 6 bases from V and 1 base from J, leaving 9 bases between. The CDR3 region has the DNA TGTGCCAGCAGGGGGCGACAGAACACTGAAGCTTTCTTT. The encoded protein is CASRGRQNTEAFF.

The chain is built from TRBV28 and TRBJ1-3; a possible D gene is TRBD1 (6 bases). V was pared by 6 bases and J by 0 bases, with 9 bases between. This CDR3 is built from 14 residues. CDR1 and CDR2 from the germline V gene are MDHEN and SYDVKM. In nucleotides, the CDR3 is TGTGCCAGCAGCGTAGGGGGCTCTGGAAACACCATATATTTT. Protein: CASSVGGSGNTIYF.

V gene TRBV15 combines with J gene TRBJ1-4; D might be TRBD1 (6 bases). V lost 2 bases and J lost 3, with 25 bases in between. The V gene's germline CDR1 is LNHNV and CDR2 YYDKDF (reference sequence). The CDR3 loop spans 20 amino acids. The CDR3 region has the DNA TGTGCCACCAGCAGACAAAGGGGGTACTTGGGGCCCGCGGCTAATGAAAAACTGTTTTTT. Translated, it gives CATSRQRGYLGPAANEKLFF.

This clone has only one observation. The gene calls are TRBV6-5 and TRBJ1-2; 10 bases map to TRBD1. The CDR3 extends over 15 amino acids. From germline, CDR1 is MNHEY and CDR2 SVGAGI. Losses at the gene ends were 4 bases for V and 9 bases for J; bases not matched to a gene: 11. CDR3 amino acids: CASSLFRDRGFSYTF. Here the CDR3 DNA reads TGTGCCAGCAGTTTATTCCGGGACAGGGGTTTTAGCTACACCTTC.

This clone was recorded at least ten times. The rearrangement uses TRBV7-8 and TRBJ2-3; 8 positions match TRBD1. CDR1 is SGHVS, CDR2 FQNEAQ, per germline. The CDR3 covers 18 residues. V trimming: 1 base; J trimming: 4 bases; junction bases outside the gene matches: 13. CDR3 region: CASSLGPKDRVGSDTQYF. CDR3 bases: TGTGCCAGCAGCTTAGGCCCGAAGGACAGGGTGGGGTCAGATACGCAGTATTTT.